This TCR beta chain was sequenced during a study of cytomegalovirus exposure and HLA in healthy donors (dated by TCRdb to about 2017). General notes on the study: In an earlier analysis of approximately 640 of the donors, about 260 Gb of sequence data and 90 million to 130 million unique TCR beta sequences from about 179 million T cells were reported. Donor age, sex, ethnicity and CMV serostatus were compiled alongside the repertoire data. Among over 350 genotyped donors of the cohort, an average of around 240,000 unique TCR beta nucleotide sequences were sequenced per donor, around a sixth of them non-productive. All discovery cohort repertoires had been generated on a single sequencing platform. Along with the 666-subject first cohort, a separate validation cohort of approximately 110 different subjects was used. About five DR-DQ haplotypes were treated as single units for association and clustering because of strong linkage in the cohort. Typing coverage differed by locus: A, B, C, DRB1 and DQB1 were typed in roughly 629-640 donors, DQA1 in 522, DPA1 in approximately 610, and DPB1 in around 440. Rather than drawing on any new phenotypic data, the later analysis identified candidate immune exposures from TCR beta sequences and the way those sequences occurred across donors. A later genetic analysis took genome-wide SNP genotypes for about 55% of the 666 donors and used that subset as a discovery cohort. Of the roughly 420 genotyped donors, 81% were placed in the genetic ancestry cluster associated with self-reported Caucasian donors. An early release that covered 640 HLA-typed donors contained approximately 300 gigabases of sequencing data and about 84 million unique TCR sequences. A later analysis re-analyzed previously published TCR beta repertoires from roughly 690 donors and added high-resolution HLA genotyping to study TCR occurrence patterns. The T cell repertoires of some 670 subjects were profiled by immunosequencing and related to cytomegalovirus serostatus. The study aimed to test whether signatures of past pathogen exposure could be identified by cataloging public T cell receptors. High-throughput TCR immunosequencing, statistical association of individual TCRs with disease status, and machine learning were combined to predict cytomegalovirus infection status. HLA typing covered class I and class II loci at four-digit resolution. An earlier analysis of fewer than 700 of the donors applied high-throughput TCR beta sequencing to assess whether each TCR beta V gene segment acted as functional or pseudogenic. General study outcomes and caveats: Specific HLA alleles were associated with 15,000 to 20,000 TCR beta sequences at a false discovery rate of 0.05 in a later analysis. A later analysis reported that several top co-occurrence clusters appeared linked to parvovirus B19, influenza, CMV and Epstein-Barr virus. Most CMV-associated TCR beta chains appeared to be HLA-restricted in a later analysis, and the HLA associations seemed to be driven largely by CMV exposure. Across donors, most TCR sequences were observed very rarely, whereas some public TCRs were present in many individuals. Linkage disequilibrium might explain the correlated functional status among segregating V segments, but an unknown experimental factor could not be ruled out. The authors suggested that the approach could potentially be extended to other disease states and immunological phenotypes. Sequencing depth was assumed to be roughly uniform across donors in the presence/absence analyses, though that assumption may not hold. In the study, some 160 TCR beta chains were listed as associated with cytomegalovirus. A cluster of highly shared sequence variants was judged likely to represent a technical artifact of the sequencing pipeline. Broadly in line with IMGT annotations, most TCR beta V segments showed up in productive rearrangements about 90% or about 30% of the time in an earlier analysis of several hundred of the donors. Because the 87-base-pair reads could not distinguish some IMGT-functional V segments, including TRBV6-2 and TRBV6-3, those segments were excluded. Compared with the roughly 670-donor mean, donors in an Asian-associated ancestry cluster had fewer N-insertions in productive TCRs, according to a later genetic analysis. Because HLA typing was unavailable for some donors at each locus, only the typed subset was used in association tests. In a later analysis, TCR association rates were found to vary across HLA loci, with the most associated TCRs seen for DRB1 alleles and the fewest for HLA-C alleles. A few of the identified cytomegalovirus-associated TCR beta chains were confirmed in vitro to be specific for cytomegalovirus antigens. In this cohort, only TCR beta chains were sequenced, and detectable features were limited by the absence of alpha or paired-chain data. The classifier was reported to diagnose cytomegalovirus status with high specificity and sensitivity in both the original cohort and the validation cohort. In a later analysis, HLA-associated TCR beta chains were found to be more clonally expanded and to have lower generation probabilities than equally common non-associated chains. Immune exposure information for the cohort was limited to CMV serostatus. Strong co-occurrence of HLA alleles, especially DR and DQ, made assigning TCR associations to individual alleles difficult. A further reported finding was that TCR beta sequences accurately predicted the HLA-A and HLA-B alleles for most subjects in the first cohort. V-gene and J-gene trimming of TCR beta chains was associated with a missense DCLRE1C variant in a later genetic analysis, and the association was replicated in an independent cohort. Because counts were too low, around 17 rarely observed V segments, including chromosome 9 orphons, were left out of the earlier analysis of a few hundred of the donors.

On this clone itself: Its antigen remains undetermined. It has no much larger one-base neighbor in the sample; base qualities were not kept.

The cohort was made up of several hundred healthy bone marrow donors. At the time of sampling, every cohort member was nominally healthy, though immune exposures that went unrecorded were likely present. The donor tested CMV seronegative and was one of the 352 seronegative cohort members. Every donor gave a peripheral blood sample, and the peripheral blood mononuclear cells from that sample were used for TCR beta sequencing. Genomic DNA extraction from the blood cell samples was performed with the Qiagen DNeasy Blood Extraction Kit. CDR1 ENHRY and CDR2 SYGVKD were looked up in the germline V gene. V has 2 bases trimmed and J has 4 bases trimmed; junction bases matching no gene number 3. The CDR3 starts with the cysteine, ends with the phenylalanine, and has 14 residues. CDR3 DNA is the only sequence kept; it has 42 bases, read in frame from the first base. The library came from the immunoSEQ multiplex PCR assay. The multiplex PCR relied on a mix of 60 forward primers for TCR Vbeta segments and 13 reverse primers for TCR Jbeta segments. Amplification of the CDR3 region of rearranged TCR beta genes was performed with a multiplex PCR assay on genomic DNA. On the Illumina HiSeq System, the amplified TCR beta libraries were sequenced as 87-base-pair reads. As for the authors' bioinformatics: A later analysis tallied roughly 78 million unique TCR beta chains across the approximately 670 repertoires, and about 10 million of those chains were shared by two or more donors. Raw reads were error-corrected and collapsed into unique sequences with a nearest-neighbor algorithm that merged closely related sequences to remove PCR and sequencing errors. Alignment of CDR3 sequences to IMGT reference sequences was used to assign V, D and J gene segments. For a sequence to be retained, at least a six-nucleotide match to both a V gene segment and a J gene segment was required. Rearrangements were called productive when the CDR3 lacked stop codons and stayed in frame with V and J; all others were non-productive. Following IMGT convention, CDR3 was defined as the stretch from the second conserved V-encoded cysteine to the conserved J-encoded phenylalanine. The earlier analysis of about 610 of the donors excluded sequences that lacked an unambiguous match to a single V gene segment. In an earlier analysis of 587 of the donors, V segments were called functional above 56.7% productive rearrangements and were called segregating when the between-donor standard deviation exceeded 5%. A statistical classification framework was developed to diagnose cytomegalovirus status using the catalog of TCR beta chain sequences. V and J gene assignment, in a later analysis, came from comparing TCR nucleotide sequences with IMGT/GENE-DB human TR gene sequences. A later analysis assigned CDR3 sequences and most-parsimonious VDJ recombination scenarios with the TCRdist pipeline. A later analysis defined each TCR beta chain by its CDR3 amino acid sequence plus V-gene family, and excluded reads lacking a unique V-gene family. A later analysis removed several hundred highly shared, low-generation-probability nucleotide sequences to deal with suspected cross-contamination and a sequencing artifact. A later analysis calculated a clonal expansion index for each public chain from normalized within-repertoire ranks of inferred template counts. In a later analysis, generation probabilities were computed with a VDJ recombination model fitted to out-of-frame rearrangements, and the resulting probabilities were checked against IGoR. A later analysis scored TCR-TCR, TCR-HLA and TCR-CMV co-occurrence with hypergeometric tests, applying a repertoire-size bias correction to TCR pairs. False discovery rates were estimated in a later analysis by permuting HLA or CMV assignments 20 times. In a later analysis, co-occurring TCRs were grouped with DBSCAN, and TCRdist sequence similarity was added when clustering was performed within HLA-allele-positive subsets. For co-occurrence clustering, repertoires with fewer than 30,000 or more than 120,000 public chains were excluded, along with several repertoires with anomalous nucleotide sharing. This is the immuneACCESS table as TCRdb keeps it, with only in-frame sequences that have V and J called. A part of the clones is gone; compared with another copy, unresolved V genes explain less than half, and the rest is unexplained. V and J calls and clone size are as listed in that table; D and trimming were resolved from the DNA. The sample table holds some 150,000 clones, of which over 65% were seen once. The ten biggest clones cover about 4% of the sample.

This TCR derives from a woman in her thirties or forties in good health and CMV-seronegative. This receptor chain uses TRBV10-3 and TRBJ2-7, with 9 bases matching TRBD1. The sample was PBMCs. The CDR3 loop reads CAISERDREYEQYF. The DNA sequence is TGTGCCATCAGTGAGAGGGACAGGGAGTACGAGCAGTACTTC.